What follows is one TCR beta chain and its context. Its antigen is not known. The source of the sample is a study of OX40 agonist ivuxolimab in advanced cancers. Study-wide results and caveats: At doses 0.1 to 3.0 mg/kg, CD4+ and CD8+ clones expanded.

The CDR3 loop spans 13 amino acids. The junction had 6 bases not matched to a gene; V was cut back by 6 bases and J by 3 bases. Looked up from germline, CDR1 is SQVTM and CDR2 is ANQGSEA. Here immunoSEQ multiplex PCR was the method, and the copy in TCRdb shows in-frame clones only, minus some. The repertoire holds tens of thousands of clones, with 89% as singletons. This clonotype originated in an adult with an advanced solid tumor such as melanoma, head and neck, liver or kidney cancer. The material sequenced was CD4+ or CD8+ T cells sorted from blood, taken in a trial of the OX40 agonist ivuxolimab. This chain joins TRBV29-1 and TRBJ2-7; 9 nucleotides align to TRBD2. The CDR3 loop is CSVKAGGVYEQYF. The CDR3 nucleotides are TGCAGCGTAAAAGCGGGAGGCGTCTACGAGCAGTACTTC.